These T cell receptor beta chains were read from a single sample in a study of blood T cell repertoires in COVID-19. Generated by immunoSEQ multiplex PCR, the TCRdb table keeps only in-frame clones and is missing some. The sample records about 390,000 clones, around 87% being singletons. Sequencing used peripheral blood. These receptor sequences come from a woman in her sixties or seventies with COVID-19, enrolled during active disease. CDR3s leave out the opening cysteine and the closing phenylalanine or tryptophan. The order of the fields is V gene, J gene, CDR3 protein.

>TRBV18|TRBJ1-6
ASSPPGQVFSPLH
>TRBV5-4|TRBJ2-1
ASRSATQGGTEQF
>TRBV6-6|TRBJ2-7
ASTSGQGSYEQY
>TRBV4-1|TRBJ2-5
ASSPTLLAGGRQETQY
>TRBV30|TRBJ1-6
AAGRAYNSPLH
>TRBV19|TRBJ2-3
ASTSRPSGGRTDTQY
>TRBV28|TRBJ1-5
ASGYRVNQPQH
>TRBV14|TRBJ2-2
ASRPRGRSGELF
>TRBV11-2|TRBJ1-3
ASSLGQSSSGNTIY
>TRBV7-2|TRBJ1-1
ASRYGQGGIAEAF
>TRBV7-9|TRBJ1-1
ASSLRGLAEAF
>TRBV24-1|TRBJ2-3
ATSDTFTSGTDTQY
>TRBV3-1/TRBV3-2|TRBJ2-5
ASSLTGGGEQETQY
>TRBV6-5|TRBJ2-2
ASKGQGGFGGELF
>TRBV27|TRBJ2-1
ASRKRGTYNEQF
>TRBV11-1|TRBJ2-7
ASSWGGSYEQY
>TRBV18|TRBJ1-3
ASSPSNSRSGNTIY
>TRBV6-5|TRBJ1-4
ASSPGQTRSEKLF
>TRBV19|TRBJ1-1
ASRQGMNTEAF
>TRBV7-3|TRBJ1-3
ASSLNTNPGNTIY
>TRBV28|TRBJ1-2
ASSRQFRTVTNHGYT
>TRBV15|TRBJ1-2
ATRPGLDYGYT
>TRBV4-2|TRBJ2-5
ASSQGLGETQY
>TRBV5-5|TRBJ2-1
ASSTTATSLSSYNEQF
>TRBV5-1|TRBJ2-3
ASSRTSGGLDTQY
>TRBV5-6|TRBJ1-5
ASRYRGGNQPQH
>TRBV5-8|TRBJ1-2
ASSLVDRLYGYT
>TRBV7-9|TRBJ2-5
ASSKAVRAQETQY
>TRBV11-2|TRBJ1-3
ASSSLQGAPGNTIY
>TRBV2|TRBJ1-4
ASQRAGRATNEKLF
>TRBV28|TRBJ2-2
ASSAQGGELF
>TRBV7-9|TRBJ2-1
ASSLAGTGGNEQF
>TRBV4-1|TRBJ1-1
ASSQERGRWAF
>TRBV6-1|TRBJ2-7
ASSARGGPSSYEQY
>TRBV7-9|TRBJ2-1
ASSLGSRGGHNEQF
>TRBV5-1|TRBJ1-2
ASSSGTRVNYGYT
>TRBV7-9|TRBJ2-3
ASSLTGTADTQY
>TRBV3-1/TRBV3-2|TRBJ1-1
ASSRQALGTEAF
>TRBV18|TRBJ1-5
ASSSREGTVNQPQH
>TRBV10-1|TRBJ1-1
ASSESGRGYTEAF
>TRBV9|TRBJ1-3
ASSPGGAGNTIY
>TRBV5-4|TRBJ1-1
ASSYPRGFNTEAF
>TRBV24-1|TRBJ2-3
ATSDLRGRGEQY
>TRBV19|TRBJ2-1
ASQVLAGGSGEQF
>TRBV27|TRBJ1-2
ASSFRGGKGYT
>TRBV5-4|TRBJ2-5
ASSLAGGKETQY
>TRBV9|TRBJ1-6
ASSAGQAKGNSPLH
>TRBV2|TRBJ1-1
ASSAGRGLGNTEAF
>TRBV9|TRBJ1-6
ASSSRGDNSPLH
>TRBV19|TRBJ2-3
ASMSAGRADTQY
>TRBV29-1|TRBJ2-4
SVDLTGSKNIQY
>TRBV5-8|TRBJ1-5
ASSFQGSSNQPQH
>TRBV10-3|TRBJ2-3
AISGGGITRDTQY
>TRBV19|TRBJ2-7
ASSIGGESSYEQY
>TRBV5-4|TRBJ1-4
ASSTGTGRNEKLF